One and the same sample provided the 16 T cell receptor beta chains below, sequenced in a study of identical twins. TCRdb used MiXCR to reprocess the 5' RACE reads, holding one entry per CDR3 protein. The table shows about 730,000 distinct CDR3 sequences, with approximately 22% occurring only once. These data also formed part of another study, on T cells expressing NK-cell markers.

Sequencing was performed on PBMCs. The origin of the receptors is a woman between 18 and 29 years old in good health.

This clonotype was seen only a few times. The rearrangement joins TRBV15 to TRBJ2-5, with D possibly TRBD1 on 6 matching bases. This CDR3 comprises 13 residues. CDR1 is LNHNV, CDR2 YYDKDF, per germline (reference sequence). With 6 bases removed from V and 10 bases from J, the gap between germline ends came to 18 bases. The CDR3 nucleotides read TGTGCCACCAGAGTTACTTTAGGGGGTGACCAGTACTTC. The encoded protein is CATRVTLGGDQYF.

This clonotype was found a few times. CDR3 loop: CATGGRAGYEQYF. CDR3 sequence (DNA): TGTGCCACAGGGGGCAGGGCTGGTTACGAGCAGTACTTC. The rearrangement links TRBV27 to TRBJ2-7; 8 bases line up with TRBD1. CDR1 and CDR2 from the germline V gene are MNHEY and SMNVEV (reference sequence). V dropped 10 bases and J dropped 4; count of bases not matched to a gene: 9. This CDR3 has 13 residues.

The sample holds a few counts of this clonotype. The CDR3 loop is CSARTVGTSPLHF. The CDR3 nucleotides are TGCAGTGCCCGGACGGTCGGAACTTCACCCCTCCACTTT. V usage is TRBV20-1 and J usage is TRBJ1-6; D remains ambiguous. The CDR3 sequence is 13 residues long. V shed 6 bases and J shed 9 bases, with 15 bases lying between them. The V gene's germline CDR1 is DFQATT and CDR2 SNEGSKA (reference sequence).

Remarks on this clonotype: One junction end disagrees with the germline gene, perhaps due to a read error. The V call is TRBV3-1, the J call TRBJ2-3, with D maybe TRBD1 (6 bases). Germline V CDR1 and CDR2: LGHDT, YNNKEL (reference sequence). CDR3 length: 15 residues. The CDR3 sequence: CASRQETTGSDTQYF. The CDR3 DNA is TGTGCCAGCAGGCAAGAAACTACAGGGTCAGATACGCAGTATTTT.

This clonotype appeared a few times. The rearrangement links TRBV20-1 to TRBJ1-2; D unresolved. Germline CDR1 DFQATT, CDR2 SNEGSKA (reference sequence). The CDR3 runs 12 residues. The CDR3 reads CRVVNGDYGYTF. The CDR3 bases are TGCAGGGTGGTAAATGGGGACTATGGCTACACCTTC.

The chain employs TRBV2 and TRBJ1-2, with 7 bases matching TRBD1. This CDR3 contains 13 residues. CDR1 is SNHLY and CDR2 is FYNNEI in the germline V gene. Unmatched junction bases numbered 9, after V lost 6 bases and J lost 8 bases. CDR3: CASRTGKWWGYTF. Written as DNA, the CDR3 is TGTGCCAGCAGGACAGGGAAATGGTGGGGCTACACCTTC.

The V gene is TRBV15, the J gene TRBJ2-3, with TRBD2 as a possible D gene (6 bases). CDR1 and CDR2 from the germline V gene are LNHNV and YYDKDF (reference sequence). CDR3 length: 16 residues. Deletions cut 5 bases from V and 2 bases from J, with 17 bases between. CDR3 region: CATSPGGSGNTDTQYF. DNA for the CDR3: TGTGCCACCAGCCCTGGGGGTAGCGGTAACACAGATACGCAGTATTTT.

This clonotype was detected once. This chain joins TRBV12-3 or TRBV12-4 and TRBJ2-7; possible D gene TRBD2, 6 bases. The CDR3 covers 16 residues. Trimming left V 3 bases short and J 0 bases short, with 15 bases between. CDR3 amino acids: CASSFCLALSSYEQYF. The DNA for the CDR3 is TGTGCCAGCAGTTTTTGTCTAGCGCTAAGCTCCTACGAGCAGTACTTC.

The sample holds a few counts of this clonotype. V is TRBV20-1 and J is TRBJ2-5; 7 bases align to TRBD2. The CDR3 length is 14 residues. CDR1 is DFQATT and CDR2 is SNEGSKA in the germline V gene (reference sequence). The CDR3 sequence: CSYWEGGPLGTQYF. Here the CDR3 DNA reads TGCAGCTACTGGGAGGGAGGGCCGTTAGGGACCCAGTACTTC.

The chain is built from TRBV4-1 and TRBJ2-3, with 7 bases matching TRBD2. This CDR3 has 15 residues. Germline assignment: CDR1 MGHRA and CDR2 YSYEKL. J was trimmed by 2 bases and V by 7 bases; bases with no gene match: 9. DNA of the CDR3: TGCGCCAGCATCTCAAAGCGGGGTGACACAGATACGCAGTATTTT. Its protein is CASISKRGDTDTQYF.

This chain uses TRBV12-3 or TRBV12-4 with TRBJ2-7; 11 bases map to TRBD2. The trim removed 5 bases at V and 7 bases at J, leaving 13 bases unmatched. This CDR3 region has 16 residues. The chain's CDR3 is CASSPLLSGGAWEQYF. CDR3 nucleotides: TGTGCCAGCAGTCCACTCCTTAGCGGGGGGGCGTGGGAGCAGTACTTC.

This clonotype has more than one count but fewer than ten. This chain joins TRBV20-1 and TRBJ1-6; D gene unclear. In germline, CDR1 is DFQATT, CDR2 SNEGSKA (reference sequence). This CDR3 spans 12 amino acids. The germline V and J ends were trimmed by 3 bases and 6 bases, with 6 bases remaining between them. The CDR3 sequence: CSARRGNSPLHF. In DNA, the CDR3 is TGCAGTGCTAGGCGCGGTAATTCACCCCTCCACTTT.

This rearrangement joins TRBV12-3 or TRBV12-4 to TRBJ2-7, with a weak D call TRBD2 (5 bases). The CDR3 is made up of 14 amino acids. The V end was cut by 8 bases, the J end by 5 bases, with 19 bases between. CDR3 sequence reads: CASGPFFGGDEQYF. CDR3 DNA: TGTGCCAGCGGTCCCTTCTTCGGAGGCGACGAGCAGTACTTC.

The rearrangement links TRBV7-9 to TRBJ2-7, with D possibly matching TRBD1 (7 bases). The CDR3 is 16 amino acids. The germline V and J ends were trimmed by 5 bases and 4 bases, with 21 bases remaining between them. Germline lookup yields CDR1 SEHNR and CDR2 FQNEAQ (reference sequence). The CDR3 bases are TGTGCCAGCAGCCCGGGACTCAGGGGGTCCCTTTACGAGCAGTACTTC. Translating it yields CASSPGLRGSLYEQYF. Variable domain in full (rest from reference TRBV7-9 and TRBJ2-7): DTGVSQNPRHKITKRGQNVTFRCDPISEHNRLYWYRQTLGQGPEFLTYFQNEAQLEKSRLLSDRFSAERPKGSFSTLEIQRTEQGDSAMYLCASSPGLRGSLYEQYFGPGTRLTVT.

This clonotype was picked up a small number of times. The CDR3 here is CASSVAGGGYNEQFF. The CDR3, as DNA: TGTGCCAGCAGTGTAGCGGGAGGGGGCTACAATGAGCAGTTCTTC. The rearrangement joins TRBV25-1 to TRBJ2-1; 11 positions agree with TRBD2. Per germline, CDR1 MGHDK and CDR2 SYGVNS. V gave up 4 bases and J gave up 3 bases; unmatched junction bases: 2. This CDR3 is built from 15 residues.

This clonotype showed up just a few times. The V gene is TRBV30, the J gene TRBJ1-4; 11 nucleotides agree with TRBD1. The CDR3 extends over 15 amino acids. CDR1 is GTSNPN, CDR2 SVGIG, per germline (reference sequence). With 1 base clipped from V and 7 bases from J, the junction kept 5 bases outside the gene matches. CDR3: CAWSAMGQGGEKLFF. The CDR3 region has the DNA TGTGCCTGGAGTGCAATGGGACAGGGGGGTGAAAAACTGTTTTTT.